This entry lists 17 T cell receptor beta chains sequenced from one sample in a study of blood T cell repertoires in COVID-19. TCRdb keeps only in-frame clones here, not all; method: immunoSEQ multiplex PCR. Of around 300,000 clones in the sample, roughly 90% are singletons; the top ten hold around 1.9%. Sequenced: PBMCs or T cells enriched from blood (not recorded which). These receptors were obtained from a woman aged 55-69 years who had recovered from COVID-19.

Only a few counts were recorded for this clone. The rearrangement joins TRBV2 to TRBJ1-2; D is unresolved. This CDR3 has 12 amino acids. Germline V CDR1 and CDR2: SNHLY, FYNNEI. The V end was cut by 9 bases, the J end by 0 bases, with 8 bases between. CDR3 coding DNA: TGTGCCAGTTACAAAACTAACTATGGCTACACCTTC. This gives the protein CASYKTNYGYTF.

A word on this clone: The sample holds other DNA sequences that translate to the same CDR3. The V and J genes are TRBV5-5 and TRBJ1-5; no definite D call. The CDR3 spans 13 residues. The germline V and J ends were trimmed by 2 bases and 4 bases, with 7 bases remaining between them. Germline CDR1 is SGHKS and CDR2 is YYEKEE (reference sequence). CDR3 in amino acids: CASSLSFNQPQHF. DNA of the CDR3: TGTGCCAGCAGCTTAAGCTTTAATCAGCCCCAGCATTTT.

The rearrangement links TRBV10-3 to TRBJ2-3; a possible D gene is TRBD1 (6 bases). V was cut by 8 bases and J by 1 base, with 13 bases left in between. Germline CDR1 reads ENHRY; CDR2 reads SYGVKD. The CDR3 is made up of 14 amino acids. CDR3 protein: CAIERGTGTDTQYF. The CDR3 coding sequence is TGTGCCATCGAGAGGGGGACGGGCACAGATACGCAGTATTTT.

This clone has just a few counts. The rearrangement uses TRBV4-2 and TRBJ2-2; D ambiguous. CDR3 size: 15 residues. Per germline, CDR1 LGHNA and CDR2 YNFKEQ. The V end lost 0 bases, the J end lost 1 base, and 6 bases lay between the germline ends. The DNA for the CDR3 is TGTGCCAGCAGCCAAGAGCGGTGGAACACCGGGGAGCTGTTTTTT. Encoded protein: CASSQERWNTGELFF.

This clone was counted between two and nine times. The chain employs TRBV27 and TRBJ2-7, with TRBD1 matching over 7 bases. Trimming took 6 bases from V and 5 from J; bases not matched to a gene: 10. This CDR3 has 14 residues. CDR1 is MNHEY, CDR2 SMNVEV, per germline (reference sequence). CDR3 in amino acids: CASSQTGVRNEQYF. CDR3 DNA: TGTGCCAGCAGCCAAACAGGGGTAAGGAACGAGCAGTACTTC.

This sequence joins TRBV11-2 and TRBJ2-3; tentative D call: TRBD2 (5 bases). The CDR3 loop spans 14 amino acids. From germline, CDR1 is SGHAT and CDR2 FQNNGV. The germline V and J ends were trimmed by 2 bases and 2 bases, with 8 bases remaining between them. The CDR3 DNA reads TGTGCCAGCAGCTTACAGCGGTTCACAGATACGCAGTATTTT. It is translated as CASSLQRFTDTQYF.

This rearrangement joins TRBV3-1 (or the pseudogene TRBV3-2) to TRBJ2-1, with TRBD2 matching 10 bases. This CDR3 region has 15 residues. V dropped 4 bases and J dropped 4; count of bases not matched to a gene: 4. Germline CDR1 and CDR2: LGHDT and YNNKEL (reference sequence). CDR3 DNA sequence: TGTGCCAGCAGCCCACTAGCGGGACCGTACAATGAGCAGTTCTTC. Protein: CASSPLAGPYNEQFF.

The rearrangement joins TRBV7-9 to TRBJ1-2; no clear D. The CDR3 length is 14 residues. Germline CDR1 is SEHNR and CDR2 is FQNEAQ (reference sequence). The ends were cut back, 2 bases at V and 5 bases at J, with 12 bases in the middle. The CDR3 region has the DNA TGTGCCAGCAGCTTAAGCGGGGATTGGTATGGCTACACCTTC. As protein: CASSLSGDWYGYTF.

The V and J genes are TRBV5-1 and TRBJ2-7; 8 bases are a match to TRBD2. The germline V gene encodes CDR1 SGHRS and CDR2 YFSETQ. The CDR3 loop spans 15 amino acids. After removal of 2 bases from V and 6 bases from J, the junction contained 10 bases not matched to a gene. For the CDR3, the DNA is TGCGCCAGCAGCTTAGAGGAGGCGGGGGGTGTCGAGCAGTACTTC. As protein: CASSLEEAGGVEQYF.

The CDR3 sequence: CASRRGATNEKLFF. CDR3 DNA sequence: TGCGCCAGCAGAAGAGGCGCGACTAATGAAAAACTGTTTTTT. The rearrangement joins TRBV5-1 to TRBJ1-4, with D unclear. The CDR3 totals 14 residues. V shed 5 bases and J shed 2 bases, with 10 bases lying between them. CDR1 is SGHRS, CDR2 YFSETQ, per germline.

J is TRBJ2-2 and V is TRBV7-3; tentative D call: TRBD2 (6 bases). Trimming removed 5 bases at V and 1 base at J, with 11 bases between. The CDR3 has 15 residues. The V gene's germline CDR1 is SGHTA and CDR2 FQGTGA. In nucleotides, the CDR3 is TGTGCCAGCAGCCGTAGTAGCGGGAACACCGGGGAGCTGTTTTTT. Its protein product is CASSRSSGNTGELFF. Full variable domain (outside the CDR3, taken from reference TRBV7-3 and TRBJ2-2): GAGVSQTPSNKVTEKGKYVELRCDPISGHTALYWYRQSLGQGPEFLIYFQGTGAADDSGLPNDRFFAVRPEGSVSTLKIQRTERGDSAVYLCASSRSSGNTGELFFGEGSRLTVL.

As for this clone: Other DNA sequences from this sample encode an identical CDR3 as well. The chain carries TRBV2 and TRBJ1-4; 7 bases are shared with TRBD1. The CDR3 is 13 amino acids. V was clipped by 5 bases and J by 5 bases; unmatched bases: 2. Looked up from germline, CDR1 is SNHLY and CDR2 is FYNNEI. This chain's CDR3 is CASSRDRNEKLFF. CDR3 nucleotide sequence: TGTGCCAGCAGTCGGGACAGAAATGAAAAACTGTTTTTT.

The chain recombines TRBV7-3 with TRBJ2-3; possibly TRBD1 for D (6 bases). The CDR3 loop spans 14 amino acids. Looked up from germline, CDR1 is SGHTA and CDR2 is FQGTGA. Trimming removed 5 bases from V and 2 bases from J, with 11 bases in between. CDR3 DNA sequence: TGTGCCAGCAGCCCCCGGGACATCACAGATACGCAGTATTTT. Translated: CASSPRDITDTQYF.

The gene calls are TRBV30 and TRBJ2-5; D gene ambiguous. Trimming left V 5 bases short and J 1 base short, with 11 bases between. The CDR3 has 13 residues. Per the germline V gene, CDR1 is GTSNPN and CDR2 is SVGIG (reference sequence). The CDR3 protein is CAWGVGAQETQYF. The CDR3 bases are TGTGCCTGGGGGGTGGGCGCCCAAGAGACCCAGTACTTC.

This chain links TRBV24-1 with TRBJ1-5, with D unresolved. CDR3 length equals 13 residues. V was cut by 1 base and J by 6 bases, with 6 bases left in between. Per germline, CDR1 KGHDR and CDR2 SFDVKD. CDR3 in amino acids: CATSDFSGQPQHF. The CDR3 DNA is TGTGCCACCAGTGATTTCTCAGGTCAGCCCCAGCATTTT.

The V and J genes are TRBV6-4 and TRBJ1-6; weak D call: TRBD1 (5 bases). The CDR3 covers 15 residues. Deletions cut 6 bases from V and 5 bases from J, with 14 bases between. CDR1 is MRHNA, CDR2 SNTAGT, per germline. CDR3 coding DNA: TGTGCCAGCAGCGTCCAGGGTGGGGATAATTCACCCCTCCACTTT. Its translation: CASSVQGGDNSPLHF.

DNA of the CDR3: TGCGCCAGCAGCTTAAGCGATAGCAATCAGCCCCAGCATTTT. This codes for CASSLSDSNQPQHF. The chain is built from TRBV5-1 and TRBJ1-5; D is unclear. The germline V gene has CDR1 SGHRS and CDR2 YFSETQ. The CDR3 consists of 14 residues. V was shortened by 2 bases and J by 0 bases, with 6 bases between the two germline ends.